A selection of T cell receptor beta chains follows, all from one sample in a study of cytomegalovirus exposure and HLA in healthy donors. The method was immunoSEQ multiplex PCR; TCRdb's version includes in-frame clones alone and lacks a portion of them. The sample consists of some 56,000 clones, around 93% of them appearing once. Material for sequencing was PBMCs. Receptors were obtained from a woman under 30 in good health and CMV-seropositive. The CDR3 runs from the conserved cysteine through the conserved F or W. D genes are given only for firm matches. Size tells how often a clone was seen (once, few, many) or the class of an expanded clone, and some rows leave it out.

DNA: TGCGCCAGCAGCTTGAACCCTAACACAGATACGCAGTATTTT
CDR3: CASSLNPNTDTQYF
V: TRBV5-1
J: TRBJ2-3
D: NA
size: NA

DNA: TGTGCCAGCAGCGCAACAGGGGAAGACAATCAGCCCCAGCATTTT
CDR3: CASSATGEDNQPQHF
V: TRBV9
J: TRBJ1-5
D: TRBD1
size: NA

DNA: TGTGCCAGCAGCTTGTTTGCGGGGACTGGCTACACCTTC
CDR3: CASSLFAGTGYTF
V: TRBV5-6
J: TRBJ1-2
D: NA
size: once

DNA: TGTGCCTGGAAGGGAGATGCCTCGAACACCATATATTTT
CDR3: CAWKGDASNTIYF
V: TRBV30
J: TRBJ1-3
D: NA
size: NA

DNA: TGCGCCAGCACCTTCCAACAGGGATCCGGGGCCAACGTCCTGACTTTC
CDR3: CASTFQQGSGANVLTF
V: TRBV4-1
J: TRBJ2-6
D: NA
size: NA

DNA: TGTGCCAGCAGCCCGCCCGTGGGGGCGGATACGCAGTATTTT
CDR3: CASSPPVGADTQYF
V: TRBV11-2
J: TRBJ2-3
D: NA
size: NA

DNA: TGTGCCAGCAGCTTAGGTTATAGCAATCAGCCCCAGCATTTT
CDR3: CASSLGYSNQPQHF
V: TRBV7-2
J: TRBJ1-5
D: NA
size: once

DNA: TGCGCCAGCAGCCTCCTCACGGGCGAGCAGTACTTC
CDR3: CASSLLTGEQYF
V: TRBV4-1
J: TRBJ2-7
D: NA
size: NA

DNA: TGTGCCAGCAGCCTAACTAGCGGGGGGAACACCGGGGAGCTGTTTTTT
CDR3: CASSLTSGGNTGELFF
V: TRBV7-2
J: TRBJ2-2
D: TRBD2
size: NA

DNA: TGTGCCAGCAGTTCAGGCCCGGGGGGGGCCTCCTACGAGCAGTACTTC
CDR3: CASSSGPGGASYEQYF
V: TRBV6-6
J: TRBJ2-7
D: TRBD2
size: NA

DNA: TGCGCCAGCAGCCAACGACAGACAGGGGCTACTTCACCCCTCCACTTT
CDR3: CASSQRQTGATSPLHF
V: TRBV4-3
J: TRBJ1-6
D: TRBD1
size: NA

DNA: TGTGCCAGCAGTGAACTCAGGACAGGGGATTCACCCCTCCACTTT
CDR3: CASSELRTGDSPLHF
V: TRBV6-1
J: TRBJ1-6
D: TRBD1
size: NA

DNA: TGTGCCAGCAGCCGCCGGAGAGGTAATTCACCCCTCCACTTT
CDR3: CASSRRRGNSPLHF
V: TRBV13
J: TRBJ1-6
D: NA
size: NA

DNA: TGTGCCTGGGGGCGGGGGGGGACTAGCACAGATACGCAGTATTTT
CDR3: CAWGRGGTSTDTQYF
V: TRBV30
J: TRBJ2-3
D: TRBD2
size: NA

DNA: TGTGCCAGCAGTCTAAGGACAGGGCTCACTGAAGCTTTCTTT
CDR3: CASSLRTGLTEAFF
V: TRBV6-5
J: TRBJ1-1
D: TRBD1
size: NA

DNA: TGTGCCAGCAGGGAGGGACCCAATGAGCAGTTCTTC
CDR3: CASREGPNEQFF
V: TRBV6-6
J: TRBJ2-1
D: NA
size: NA

DNA: TGCGCCAGCAGCCAAGATATAGCGGGGGGGGCCTTTTTC
CDR3: CASSQDIAGGAFF
V: TRBV4-3
J: TRBJ2-7
D: TRBD2
size: NA

DNA: TGTGCCAGCAGTTTACAGGCGTACTATGGCTACACCTTC
CDR3: CASSLQAYYGYTF
V: TRBV28
J: TRBJ1-2
D: NA
size: NA

DNA: TGTGCCAGCAGTCAGGACAGCTACGAGCAGTACTTC
CDR3: CASSQDSYEQYF
V: TRBV2
J: TRBJ2-7
D: NA
size: NA

DNA: TGTGCCAGCAGCTTGCCTAGCTACCACAATGAGCAGTTCTTC
CDR3: CASSLPSYHNEQFF
V: TRBV5-4
J: TRBJ2-1
D: NA
size: NA

DNA: TGCAGCGTCCCTTCGTCGAGCACCGGGGAGCTGTTTTTT
CDR3: CSVPSSSTGELFF
V: TRBV29-1
J: TRBJ2-2
D: NA
size: NA

DNA: TGTGCCAGCAGCCCGTTTGACAGGGGCGTGAACACTGAAGCTTTCTTT
CDR3: CASSPFDRGVNTEAFF
V: TRBV5-5
J: TRBJ1-1
D: TRBD1
size: NA

DNA: TGTGCCAGCAAAGAGCGGGGAGATACGCAGTATTTT
CDR3: CASKERGDTQYF
V: TRBV2
J: TRBJ2-3
D: TRBD2
size: once